These 11 T cell receptor beta chains were sequenced from one sample in a study of CD8 T cells in Susac syndrome. The RNA input was about 0.5 to 1 ug, and it was reverse transcribed with random hexamers. TCRdb re-derived calls from the immunoSEQ multiplex PCR reads in MiXCR, one entry per CDR3 protein. The table has fewer than 200,000 distinct CDR3 sequences, 85% to 95% seen once. The source material was CD8+ T cells from PBMCs. The receptors stem from a human donor with multiple sclerosis.

The J gene is TRBJ2-1, the V gene TRBV28, with 9 bases fitting TRBD2. CDR3 length equals 14 residues. V was clipped by 4 bases and J by 4 bases; unmatched bases: 2. The germline V gene has CDR1 MDHEN and CDR2 SYDVKM. The CDR3 is CASSWAGGYNEQFF. The CDR3, as DNA: TGTGCCAGCAGTTGGGCGGGAGGGTACAATGAGCAGTTCTTC.

This clonotype was detected a few times. This chain joins TRBV6-2 or TRBV6-3 and TRBJ2-7; the D gene is possibly TRBD2 (5 bases). CDR3 length: 14 amino acids. The V end lost 2 bases, the J end lost 0 bases, and 8 bases lay between the germline ends. Germline CDR1 reads MNHEY; CDR2 reads SVGEGT. CDR3 nucleotide sequence: TGTGCCAGCAGTTACGGGAGTTCCTCCTACGAGCAGTACTTC. Amino acid sequence: CASSYGSSSYEQYF.

The V and J genes are TRBV27 and TRBJ2-1, with 13 bases that match TRBD2. CDR3 length: 15 residues. The germline V gene encodes CDR1 MNHEY and CDR2 SMNVEV (reference sequence). The V gene end was trimmed by 3 bases and the J gene end by 6 bases; junction bases not matched to a gene: 2. The CDR3 nucleotides read TGTGCCAGCAGTTTTACTAGCGGGAGGGTCAATGAGCAGTTCTTC. It translates to CASSFTSGRVNEQFF.

The chain recombines TRBV2 with TRBJ2-1; the match to TRBD2 covers 8 bases. The CDR3 spans 14 residues. J lost 7 bases, V lost 6 bases, and 8 bases had no gene match. CDR1 is SNHLY, CDR2 FYNNEI, per germline. As DNA, the CDR3 is TGTGCCAGCAGCTACGGGGGGGAGATGAATGAGCAGTTCTTC. Its translation is CASSYGGEMNEQFF.

This chain joins TRBV19 and TRBJ2-7; D ambiguous. Germline V gene sequence: CDR1 LNHDA, CDR2 SQIVND (reference sequence). The CDR3 is 10 amino acids. V lost 6 bases to trimming and J lost 6 bases, with 6 bases between them. The DNA of the CDR3 is TGTGCCAGTAGCTGGGTCGAGCAGTACTTC. Its protein product is CASSWVEQYF.

The V and J genes are TRBV19 and TRBJ1-5, with 7 positions matching TRBD1. The V and J ends lost 7 bases and 2 bases, in that order; junction bases with no gene match: 8. Germline-derived CDR1 and CDR2 are LNHDA and SQIVND (reference sequence). The CDR3 has 15 residues. CDR3: CASISSRGGNQPQHF. The CDR3 bases are TGTGCCAGTATTAGTTCCAGGGGGGGCAATCAGCCCCAGCATTTT.

The table lists this clonotype with a count of one. J is TRBJ1-5 and V is TRBV27; D possibly corresponds to TRBD1 (5 bases). Germline V CDR1 and CDR2: MNHEY, SMNVEV (reference sequence). The CDR3 extends over 16 amino acids. Trimming stripped 4 bases from V and 6 bases from J, with 19 bases between. The CDR3 loop reads CASSSLWEGTGQPQHF. The DNA for the CDR3 is TGTGCCAGCAGTTCCCTGTGGGAAGGGACGGGTCAGCCCCAGCATTTT.

V is TRBV7-3 and J is TRBJ1-5, with D possibly TRBD1 on 5 matching bases. Germline CDR1 and CDR2: SGHTA and FQGTGA. V lost 5 bases and J lost 1, with 15 bases in between. The CDR3 contains 16 residues. The CDR3 nucleotides are TGTGCCAGCAGCCCGGGGCCTGGGAACAGCAATCAGCCCCAGCATTTT. Its translation is CASSPGPGNSNQPQHF.

V usage is TRBV16 and J usage is TRBJ2-7; 7 nucleotides match TRBD1. The trim removed 2 bases at V and 2 bases at J, leaving 3 bases unmatched. Germline CDR1 reads KGHSY; CDR2 reads FQNENV. The CDR3 consists of 14 residues. The DNA for the CDR3 is TGTGCCAGCAGCCAAGGGACAGTGACCTACGAGCAGTACTTC. It translates to CASSQGTVTYEQYF.

This clonotype was seen just once. The V gene is TRBV29-1, the J gene TRBJ2-3; 10 bases line up with TRBD2. The germline gives CDR1 SQVTM, CDR2 ANQGSEA. The V and J ends lost 1 base and 6 bases, in that order; junction bases with no gene match: 10. The CDR3 covers 16 residues. CDR3 bases: TGCAGCGTTGAAGGGCTAGCGGGAGCCTACAGGGATACGCAGTATTTT. Its protein product is CSVEGLAGAYRDTQYF.

The V gene is TRBV9, the J gene TRBJ2-7; 7 nucleotides agree with TRBD1. This CDR3 contains 13 residues. CDR1 SGDLS and CDR2 YYNGEE come from the germline V gene. V lost 3 bases to trimming and J lost 5 bases; unmatched junction nucleotides: 5. The CDR3 region is CASSAGQSNEQYF. The DNA of the CDR3 is TGTGCCAGCAGCGCGGGACAGAGTAACGAGCAGTACTTC.